The 21 T cell receptor beta chains below all came from one sample that was sequenced in a study of pediatric ulcerative colitis. Clones were sequenced by immunoSEQ multiplex PCR, and TCRdb holds only the in-frame ones, with some missing. Here the sample spans about 36,000 clones, around 78% being singletons. The rectum was sampled with one to two pinch biopsies at colonoscopy. Specimen: gut tissue. The receptors stem from a boy between 10 and 17 years old with moderate ulcerative colitis.

The chain carries TRBV11-3 and TRBJ2-3; D is uncertain. The CDR3 extends over 14 amino acids. The germline gives CDR1 SGHNT, CDR2 YENEEA. Trimming cost V 5 bases and J 4 bases, with 13 bases left between them. In DNA form, the CDR3 reads TGTGCCAGCAGCGCGTCCGGACGCCCAGATACGCAGTATTTT. Amino acid sequence: CASSASGRPDTQYF.

The rearrangement links TRBV10-3 to TRBJ2-3; 12 bases line up with TRBD2. This CDR3 has 14 residues. Germline assignment: CDR1 ENHRY and CDR2 SYGVKD. Losses at the gene ends were 7 bases for V and 6 bases for J; bases not matched to a gene: 5. The CDR3 loop is CAINSGTSGDTQYF. The CDR3 DNA reads as TGTGCCATCAATTCCGGGACTAGCGGGGATACGCAGTATTTT.

The CDR3 DNA reads as TGTGCCAGCAGCCGGGACAGAATACAAGCTTTCTTT. Translating gives CASSRDRIQAFF. The chain links TRBV5-6 to TRBJ1-1; TRBD1 matches at 7 bases. Trimming took 4 bases from V and 9 from J; bases not matched to a gene: 6. Germline lookup yields CDR1 SGHDT and CDR2 YYEEEE. CDR3 length: 12 residues. The whole variable domain, filled in from reference TRBV5-6 and TRBJ1-1, reads DAGVTQSPTHLIKTRGQQVTLRCSPKSGHDTVSWYQQALGQGPQFIFQYYEEEERQRGNFPDRFSGHQFPNYSSELNVNALLLGDSALYLCASSRDRIQAFFGQGTRLTVV.

J is TRBJ1-6 and V is TRBV4-3; maybe TRBD1 (5 bases). The V and J ends lost 0 bases and 10 bases respectively, with 13 bases between them. This CDR3 is 15 amino acids long. The V gene's germline CDR1 is LGHNA and CDR2 YSLEER. CDR3 region: CASSQDRAKGSPLHF. CDR3 DNA sequence: TGCGCCAGCAGCCAAGACAGGGCTAAGGGATCACCCCTCCACTTT.

By share of the sample, this clone is medium-sized. The V call is TRBV6-1, the J call TRBJ2-7; 8 bases align to TRBD2. The ends lost 1 base at V and 3 bases at J; junction bases unmatched: 5. Germline CDR1 is MNHNS and CDR2 is SASEGT. This CDR3 has 15 residues. Here the CDR3 DNA reads TGTGCCAGCAGTGAAGGGGCGGGAGGTATCTACGAGCAGTACTTC. Translated, it gives CASSEGAGGIYEQYF.

Here the CDR3 DNA reads TGTGCCAGCAGCCTTATTAAGACTAATGAAAAACTGTTTTTT. Translation gives CASSLIKTNEKLFF. The chain recombines TRBV6-6 with TRBJ1-4, with D uncertain. V was cut by 6 bases and J by 2 bases, with 10 bases left in between. CDR3 length equals 14 residues. The germline CDR1 and CDR2 sequences are MNHNY and SVGAGI (reference sequence).

J is TRBJ2-7 and V is TRBV7-9; possibly TRBD1 for D (6 bases). Trimming cost V 4 bases and J 5 bases, with 15 bases left between them. The CDR3 has 14 residues. Germline CDR1 and CDR2: SEHNR and FQNEAQ (reference sequence). The chain's CDR3 is CASSSQGTGDEQYF. In DNA form, the CDR3 reads TGTGCCAGCAGCTCACAGGGTACGGGCGACGAGCAGTACTTC.

The V and J genes are TRBV9 and TRBJ2-5; 14 bases line up with TRBD2. The CDR3 is made up of 15 amino acids. Germline V gene sequence: CDR1 SGDLS, CDR2 YYNGEE. Trimming took 2 bases from V and 5 from J; bases not matched to a gene: 2. This CDR3 is CASSVGLAGEETQYF. CDR3 DNA sequence: TGTGCCAGCAGCGTGGGACTAGCGGGGGAGGAGACCCAGTACTTC.

J is TRBJ2-1 and V is TRBV2; 14 bases are shared with TRBD2. The CDR3 covers 15 residues. V lost 6 bases, J lost 6 bases, and 4 bases stayed unmatched. Germline CDR1 is SNHLY and CDR2 is FYNNEI. DNA for the CDR3: TGTGCCAGCAGCTCGGGACTAGCGGGGGTCAATGAGCAGTTCTTC. Translating it yields CASSSGLAGVNEQFF. Full variable domain (outside the CDR3, taken from reference TRBV2 and TRBJ2-1): EPEVTQTPSHQVTQMGQEVILRCVPISNHLYFYWYRQILGQKVEFLVSFYNNEISEKSEIFDDQFSVERPDGSNFTLKIRSTKLEDSAMYFCASSSGLAGVNEQFFGPGTRLTVL.

The J gene is TRBJ1-5, the V gene TRBV7-2; D not certain. Germline V gene sequence: CDR1 SGHTA, CDR2 FQGNSA. CDR3 length equals 14 residues. With 5 bases removed from V and 0 bases from J, the gap between germline ends came to 8 bases. In DNA form, the CDR3 reads TGTGCCAGCAGCCCTCATTATAGCAATCAGCCCCAGCATTTT. It is translated as CASSPHYSNQPQHF.

V usage is TRBV16 and J usage is TRBJ2-7; tentative D call: TRBD1 (5 bases). CDR1 is KGHSY and CDR2 is FQNENV in the germline V gene. Trimming removed 2 bases at V and 4 bases at J, with 6 bases between. The CDR3 has 12 amino acids. CDR3 DNA sequence: TGTGCCAGCAGCCAAACAGGTTACGAGCAGTACTTC. Its protein is CASSQTGYEQYF. The variable domain in full, completed from reference TRBV16 and TRBJ2-7, reads GEEVAQTPKHLVRGEGQKAKLYCAPIKGHSYVFWYQQVLKNEFKFLISFQNENVFDETGMPKERFSAKCLPNSPCSLEIQATKLEDSAVYFCASSQTGYEQYFGPGTRLTVT.

This rearrangement joins TRBV11-3 to TRBJ2-1, with TRBD2 matching 8 bases. The germline V gene encodes CDR1 SGHNT and CDR2 YENEEA. The V segment lost 1 base and the J segment 4 bases; nucleotides outside the gene matches: 0. The CDR3 extends over 14 amino acids. CDR3 nucleotides: TGTGCCAGCAGCTTAGCGGGAGGGTACAATGAGCAGTTCTTC. It specifies CASSLAGGYNEQFF.

This clone was detected a few times. The chain uses TRBV13 and TRBJ2-1; 16 bases fit TRBD2. Looked up from germline, CDR1 is PRHDT and CDR2 is FYEKMQ (reference sequence). The CDR3 contains 16 residues. V was clipped by 4 bases and J by 7 bases; unmatched bases: 4. The CDR3 reads CASSSSGLAGGNEQFF. DNA for the CDR3: TGTGCCAGCAGCTCCTCGGGACTAGCGGGAGGGAATGAGCAGTTCTTC.

In nucleotides, the CDR3 is TGCGCCAGCAGCCAAGTAAGAGAGGGTCAGCCCCAGCATTTT. Its protein is CASSQVREGQPQHF. This sequence joins TRBV4-1 and TRBJ1-5; D unresolved. V was pared by 1 base and J by 6 bases, with 10 bases between. Germline V gene lookup returns CDR1 MGHRA and CDR2 YSYEKL. This CDR3 contains 14 residues.

V and J are TRBV6-1 and TRBJ2-7, with 13 bases that match TRBD2. The CDR3 spans 14 residues. CDR1 and CDR2 (germline): MNHNS, SASEGT. With V trimmed by 8 bases and J by 5 bases, 6 bases remained unmatched. In DNA form, the CDR3 reads TGTGCCAGCCGACTAGCGGGAGGTCCGGACGAGCAGTACTTC. Its protein product is CASRLAGGPDEQYF.

About this clone itself: The same CDR3 arises from other DNA sequences in this sample as well. This chain connects TRBV2 to TRBJ1-1; no definite D call. With 8 bases removed from V and 7 bases from J, the gap between germline ends came to 5 bases. CDR3 length: 9 residues. Per germline, CDR1 SNHLY and CDR2 FYNNEI. CDR3 sequence reads: CASGIEAFF. CDR3 nucleotide sequence: TGTGCCAGCGGGATTGAAGCTTTCTTT.

The rearrangement joins TRBV28 to TRBJ1-4, with D perhaps TRBD1 (5 bases). Germline assignment: CDR1 MDHEN and CDR2 SYDVKM. The CDR3 has 17 residues. Between the trimmed V and J ends, which lost 3 bases and 3 bases, there was a span of 17 bases. CDR3 amino acids: CASSFDRKRAANEKLFF. In DNA form, the CDR3 reads TGTGCCAGCAGTTTTGACAGAAAACGAGCGGCTAATGAAAAACTGTTTTTT.

The chain has TRBV7-9 and TRBJ2-1; 7 nucleotides align to TRBD2. From germline, CDR1 is SEHNR and CDR2 FQNEAQ (reference sequence). The ends lost 1 base at V and 6 bases at J; junction bases unmatched: 12. This CDR3 is built from 17 residues. The CDR3 is CASSLVRESRPRNEQFF. The CDR3 bases are TGTGCCAGCAGCTTAGTGCGGGAGAGCCGGCCTCGCAATGAGCAGTTCTTC.

The rearrangement links TRBV5-1 to TRBJ2-7; the D is unclear. Looked up from germline, CDR1 is SGHRS and CDR2 is YFSETQ. The CDR3 has 15 amino acids. V lost 0 bases and J 2 bases, leaving 12 bases between the germline ends. Here the CDR3 reads CASSLELHPTYEQYF. In nucleotides, the CDR3 is TGCGCCAGCAGCTTGGAACTTCACCCTACCTACGAGCAGTACTTC.

In this sample, this clone turned up once. The CDR3 sequence: CASSVAGSGSADTQYF. For the CDR3, the DNA is TGTGCCAGCAGCGTAGCCGGAAGCGGGAGCGCAGATACGCAGTATTTT. The chain is built from TRBV9 and TRBJ2-3, with 8 bases matching TRBD2. Germline-derived CDR1 and CDR2 are SGDLS and YYNGEE. The V and J ends lost 0 bases and 4 bases, in that order; junction bases with no gene match: 7. The CDR3 is 16 amino acids.

The chain has TRBV14 and TRBJ2-5; either TRBD1 or TRBD2 may supply D (6 bases each). V gave up 0 bases and J gave up 4 bases, with 9 bases separating them. Germline V lookup: CDR1 SGHDN, CDR2 FVKESK. The CDR3 spans 14 residues. The DNA of the CDR3 is TGTGCCAGCAGCCAAGATTGGGGGGCAGAGACCCAGTACTTC. It yields the protein CASSQDWGAETQYF. Combining the CDR3 with reference TRBV14 and TRBJ2-5 gives the whole variable domain EAGVTQFPSHSVIEKGQTVTLRCDPISGHDNLYWYRRVMGKEIKFLLHFVKESKQDESGMPNNRFLAERTGGTYSTLKVQPAELEDSGVYFCASSQDWGAETQYFGPGTRLLVL.